This TCR beta chain stems from a study of metastatic and nonmetastatic thyroid tumors (TCRdb year 2020). Background on the whole study: Repertoires were compared across peripheral blood and tumor or nodule tissue samples from malignant and benign thyroid patients.

No treatment had been received by any patient before thyroid surgery. Using T-cell receptor beta sequencing, the study looked back at clinical samples from patients collected from the early 2010s to the late 2010s. Library preparation used PCR. Sequenced on an Illumina HiSeq 4000. High-throughput sequencing was used to profile the TCR beta-chain CDR3 region of each patient. In the paper's pipeline: CDR3 differences across clinicopathological groups were used to build a classifier for discriminating distant-metastatic papillary thyroid cancer patients. The Shannon index was used to measure repertoire diversity, and the Morisita-Horn index was used to measure how similar tumor and blood repertoires were. The public sequencing data were trimmed at Q25 with fastp and processed into clonotypes with MiXCR by TCRdb, which kept only in-frame beta chains. The V and J calls and clone size come from TCRdb's table, not from the authors' own analysis. The sample records 25,000 to 30,000 clones, 15% of which are singletons. 15% to 18% of the sample comes from the top ten.

This clone appeared many times. The specificity of this receptor is unknown. Within one base of it there is no much larger clone, and no base qualities were kept. Paper-wide results and their limitations: TCR beta diversity was reported as significantly higher in malignant tumors than in benign nodules, in both blood and tumor samples.

The TCR comes from a male donor with papillary thyroid cancer or a benign thyroid nodule (not recorded which). Some clones in this sample may be carry-over from other donors' samples. The sample was blood.

This receptor carries the CDR3 CAWSTPGLAGTYSYNEQFF. The nucleotide sequence is TGTGCCTGGAGTACCCCGGGACTAGCGGGGACTTACTCCTACAATGAGCAGTTCTTC. The chain is encoded by TRBV30 joined to TRBJ2-1; 13 junctional bases match TRBD2. Per the germline V gene (reference sequence), GTSNPN is the CDR1 and SVGIG is the CDR2. V is trimmed back by 2 bases and J by 0 bases, and the junction contains 10 bases that no gene match accounts for. The cysteine opens and the phenylalanine closes a CDR3 of 19 amino acids. The only DNA kept is the CDR3, 57 bases in frame from the first base.